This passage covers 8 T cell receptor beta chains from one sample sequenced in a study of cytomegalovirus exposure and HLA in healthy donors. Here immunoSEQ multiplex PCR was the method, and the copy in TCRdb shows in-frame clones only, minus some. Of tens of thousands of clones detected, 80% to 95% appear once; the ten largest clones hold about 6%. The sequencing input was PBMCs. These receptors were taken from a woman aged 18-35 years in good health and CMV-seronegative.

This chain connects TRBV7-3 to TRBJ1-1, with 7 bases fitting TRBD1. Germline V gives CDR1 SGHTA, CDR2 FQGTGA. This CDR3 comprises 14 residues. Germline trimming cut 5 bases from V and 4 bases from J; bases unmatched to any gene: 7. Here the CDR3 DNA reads TGTGCCAGCAGCCTGACAGGGTATGGCACTGAAGCTTTCTTT. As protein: CASSLTGYGTEAFF.

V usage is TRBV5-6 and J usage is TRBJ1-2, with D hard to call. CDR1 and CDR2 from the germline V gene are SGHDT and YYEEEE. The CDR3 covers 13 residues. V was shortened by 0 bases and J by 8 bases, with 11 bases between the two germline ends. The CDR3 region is CASSLVSGFGYTF. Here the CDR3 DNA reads TGTGCCAGCAGCTTGGTTTCGGGGTTCGGCTACACCTTC.

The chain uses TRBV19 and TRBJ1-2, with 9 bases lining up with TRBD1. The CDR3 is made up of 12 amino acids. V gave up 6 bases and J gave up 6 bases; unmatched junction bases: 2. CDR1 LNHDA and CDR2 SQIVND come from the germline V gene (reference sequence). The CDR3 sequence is CASRTGGNGYTF. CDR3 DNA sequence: TGTGCCAGTAGAACAGGGGGCAATGGCTACACCTTC.

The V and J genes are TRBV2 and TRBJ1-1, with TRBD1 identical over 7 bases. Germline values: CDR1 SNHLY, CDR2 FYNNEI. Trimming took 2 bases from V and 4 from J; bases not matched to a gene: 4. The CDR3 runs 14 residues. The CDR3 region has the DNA TGTGCCAGCAGTGAAAGGGGGCAGGGCACTGAAGCTTTCTTT. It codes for CASSERGQGTEAFF.

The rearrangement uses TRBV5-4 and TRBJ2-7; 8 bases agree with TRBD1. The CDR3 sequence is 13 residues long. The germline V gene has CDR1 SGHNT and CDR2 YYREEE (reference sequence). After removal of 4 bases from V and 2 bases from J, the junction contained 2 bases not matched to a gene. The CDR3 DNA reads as TGTGCCAGCAGCCGGGACAGGACCTACGAGCAGTACTTC. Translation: CASSRDRTYEQYF.

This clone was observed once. CDR3 DNA sequence: TGTGCCAGCAGTTCACTGGATCAGCCCCAGCATTTT. The encoded protein is CASSSLDQPQHF. This chain joins TRBV27 and TRBJ1-5, with no clear D. V was cut by 4 bases and J by 5 bases, with 6 bases left in between. Germline V gene lookup returns CDR1 MNHEY and CDR2 SMNVEV (reference sequence). This CDR3 contains 12 residues.

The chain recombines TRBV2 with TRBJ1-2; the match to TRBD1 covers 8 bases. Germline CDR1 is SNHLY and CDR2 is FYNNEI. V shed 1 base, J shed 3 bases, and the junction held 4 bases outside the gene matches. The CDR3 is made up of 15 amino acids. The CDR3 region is CASSEGRGPYYGYTF. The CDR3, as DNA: TGTGCCAGCAGTGAAGGCAGGGGGCCCTACTATGGCTACACCTTC.

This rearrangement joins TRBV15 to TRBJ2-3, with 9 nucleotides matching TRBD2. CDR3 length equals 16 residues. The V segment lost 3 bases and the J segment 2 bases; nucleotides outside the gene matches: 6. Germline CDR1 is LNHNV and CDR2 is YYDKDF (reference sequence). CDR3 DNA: TGTGCCACCAGCAGTAATAGCGGGAGAATCACAGATACGCAGTATTTT. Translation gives CATSSNSGRITDTQYF.